This TCR beta chain derives from a study of early T cells in non-severe SARS-CoV-2 infection. Germline V gives CDR1 SQVTM, CDR2 ANQGSEA. There are 13 residues in the CDR3. V gave up 5 bases and J gave up 8 bases; unmatched junction bases: 6. Individual cDNA molecules carried attached unique molecular identifiers. TCRdb analysed the 5' RACE reads with MiXCR anew, one entry per CDR3 protein. The sample has under 80,000 distinct CDR3 sequences; around 10% are singletons. Input material: whole blood. This clonotype was obtained from an adult who was a healthcare worker with PCR-confirmed SARS-CoV-2 infection or an uninfected control (not recorded which). This chain links TRBV29-1 with TRBJ1-2; 12 bases are a match to TRBD1. CDR3 sequence (DNA): TGCAGCGTTCCGGGACAGGGGGCAGAGGGCTACACCTTC. This gives the protein CSVPGQGAEGYTF.